The present TCR beta chain was sequenced within a study of OX40 agonist ivuxolimab in advanced cancers. Overall study: Ivuxolimab, an antibody acting as an agonist of OX40 (CD134), was used to treat patients. Patients with prior anti-PD-1, anti-PD-L1 or anti-CTLA-4 therapy were eligible; less than 50% had some. Hepatocellular carcinoma, melanoma, renal cell or head and neck cancer occurred in dose-escalation patients.

On this clone: Its antigen is unidentified.

Study-wide results and limits: No antigen was identified for the clonally expanded peripheral T cells.

Clones were read by immunoSEQ multiplex PCR, and TCRdb kept only the in-frame ones, dropping some. The sample has some 69,000 clones, around 90% seen once. The specimen comprised CD4+ or CD8+ T cells sorted from blood, sampled in a trial of the OX40 agonist ivuxolimab. The source of this sequence is an adult with an advanced solid tumor such as melanoma, head and neck, liver or kidney cancer.

The CDR3 bases are TGCGCCAGCAGACCACAGGTTGGGGTTTCCTACGAGCAGTACTTC. Amino acids: CASRPQVGVSYEQYF. This chain joins TRBV5-1 and TRBJ2-7, with D possibly TRBD1 on 5 matching bases. V was clipped by 5 bases and J by 1 base, with 16 bases between them. The CDR3 loop spans 15 amino acids. Germline V gives CDR1 SGHRS, CDR2 YFSETQ.